What follows are 23 T cell receptor beta chains derived from one specimen sequenced in a study of cytomegalovirus exposure and HLA in healthy donors. Primers for the PCR totalled 60 Vbeta and 13 Jbeta. Using immunoSEQ multiplex PCR, the repertoire was profiled, and TCRdb retains in-frame clones only, with some absent. The repertoire holds roughly 160,000 clones, with 70% to 90% as singletons. Specimen: PBMCs. Receptors originate from a man in his late teens or twenties in good health and CMV-seropositive.

The chain employs TRBV18 and TRBJ1-4; 7 bases agree with TRBD1. Germline V gene sequence: CDR1 KGHSH, CDR2 LQKENI. The CDR3 spans 14 residues. Unmatched junction bases numbered 5, after V lost 6 bases and J lost 4 bases. CDR3 protein: CASSRTGLNEKLFF. The CDR3 DNA sequence: TGTGCCAGCTCCAGGACAGGCCTTAATGAAAAACTGTTTTTT.

The chain joins TRBV6-5 to TRBJ1-5; D is uncertain. This CDR3 is 15 amino acids long. Germline values: CDR1 MNHEY, CDR2 SVGAGI. Trimming left V 5 bases short and J 2 bases short, with 13 bases between. The CDR3 protein is CASSRTREGNQPQHF. The CDR3 DNA is TGTGCCAGCAGTCGGACCCGGGAGGGCAATCAGCCCCAGCATTTT.

The chain is built from TRBV18 and TRBJ2-3; 11 nucleotides align to TRBD2. The CDR3 has 16 amino acids. Per the germline V gene, CDR1 is KGHSH and CDR2 is LQKENI. V dropped 8 bases and J dropped 2; count of bases not matched to a gene: 9. The CDR3 DNA sequence: TGTGCCAGCACTTCCCTAGCGGGGGGACCCACAGATACGCAGTATTTT. Its translation is CASTSLAGGPTDTQYF.

The chain couples TRBV5-1 to TRBJ2-1, with 7 nucleotides matching TRBD2. J was trimmed by 1 base and V by 4 bases; bases with no gene match: 8. Germline lookup yields CDR1 SGHRS and CDR2 YFSETQ. The CDR3 runs 16 residues. The CDR3 loop reads CASSPLRLASYNEQFF. CDR3 DNA: TGCGCCAGCAGCCCACTTAGACTAGCTTCCTACAATGAGCAGTTCTTC.

Comments on this clone: This sample also contains other DNA sequences that code for the same CDR3. The chain recombines TRBV6-5 with TRBJ1-1, with D uncertain. This CDR3 comprises 13 residues. V was clipped by 2 bases and J by 1 base, with 5 bases between them. Germline V gene data show CDR1 as MNHEY and CDR2 as SVGAGI. The CDR3 nucleotides read TGTGCCAGCAGTTACACGGGGAACACTGAAGCTTTCTTT. Protein sequence: CASSYTGNTEAFF.

This clone was seen a handful of times. The CDR3 DNA sequence: TGTGCCAGCAGTTCCTCAGGGGAAAAACTGTTTTTT. Protein: CASSSSGEKLFF. The chain links TRBV27 to TRBJ1-4; D is perhaps TRBD1 (5 bases). The germline CDR1 and CDR2 sequences are MNHEY and SMNVEV (reference sequence). Trimming took off 4 bases at V and 8 bases at J, with 8 bases between the two ends. The CDR3 length is 12 residues.

V gene TRBV7-6 combines with J gene TRBJ1-5, with 7 bases matching TRBD1. Germline CDR1 reads SGHVS; CDR2 reads FNYEAQ. With V trimmed by 5 bases and J by 5 bases, 18 bases remained unmatched. The CDR3 contains 18 residues. CDR3 bases: TGTGCCAGCAGCCCAGGGCTCCCCACAGGGGTTTGGGATCAGCCCCAGCATTTT. Translation: CASSPGLPTGVWDQPQHF.

The chain recombines TRBV7-8 with TRBJ2-5, with a tentative D call TRBD1 (5 bases). Deletions cut 4 bases from V and 4 bases from J, with 22 bases between. Germline V gives CDR1 SGHVS, CDR2 FQNEAQ. The CDR3 loop spans 17 amino acids. The CDR3 spells CASSYQGLRSVGETQYF. Written as DNA, the CDR3 is TGTGCCAGCAGCTACCAGGGTTTAAGGTCTGTAGGAGAGACCCAGTACTTC.

The chain combines TRBV27 with TRBJ2-7, with D tentatively TRBD2 (6 bases). Germline assignment: CDR1 MNHEY and CDR2 SMNVEV (reference sequence). This CDR3 contains 15 residues. V was clipped by 0 bases and J by 2 bases, with 11 bases between them. CDR3 amino acids: CASSLSRGGTYEQYF. As DNA, the CDR3 is TGTGCCAGCAGTTTATCCCGGGGAGGTACCTACGAGCAGTACTTC.

V usage is TRBV25-1 and J usage is TRBJ1-1; the match to TRBD1 covers 7 bases. The germline V gene encodes CDR1 MGHDK and CDR2 SYGVNS. The junction had 8 bases not matched to a gene; V was cut back by 5 bases and J by 8 bases. This CDR3 comprises 13 residues. CDR3 in amino acids: CASSQTGFHEAFF. The CDR3 DNA sequence: TGTGCCAGCAGTCAGACAGGGTTCCACGAAGCTTTCTTT.

This clone has just a few counts. The V call is TRBV6-5, the J call TRBJ1-1, with 7 positions matching TRBD1. V lost 0 bases, J lost 3 bases, and 7 bases stayed unmatched. This CDR3 spans 16 amino acids. CDR1 MNHEY and CDR2 SVGAGI come from the germline V gene. As DNA, the CDR3 is TGTGCCAGCAGTTACTCGAGTAGGGGGCGGGACACTGAAGCTTTCTTT. This codes for CASSYSSRGRDTEAFF.

The V gene is TRBV27, the J gene TRBJ2-5; a weak D match, TRBD1 (6 bases). With the DNA end fitting TRBJ2-7 better, the J assignment may be wrong. Germline V gene sequence: CDR1 MNHEY, CDR2 SMNVEV (reference sequence). This CDR3 has 14 residues. This chain's CDR3 is CASSLSGGFYEQYF. The CDR3 region has the DNA TGTGCCAGCAGTTTATCTGGGGGCTTCTACGAGCAGTACTTC.

The chain carries TRBV5-1 and TRBJ2-2; 7 nucleotides line up with TRBD1. The V gene end was trimmed by 1 base and the J gene end by 3 bases; junction bases not matched to a gene: 3. The CDR3 consists of 15 residues. Germline V lookup: CDR1 SGHRS, CDR2 YFSETQ. The CDR3 here is CASSLSGTDTGELFF. Here the CDR3 DNA reads TGCGCCAGCAGCTTGTCCGGGACAGACACCGGGGAGCTGTTTTTT.

The rearrangement joins TRBV7-9 to TRBJ1-3, with 7 bases matching TRBD1. V was pared by 5 bases and J by 4 bases, with 5 bases of the junction left unmatched. This CDR3 has 14 amino acids. Germline V CDR1 and CDR2: SEHNR, FQNEAQ (reference sequence). The CDR3 sequence: CASSLTGVGNTIYF. CDR3 in DNA: TGTGCCAGCAGCCTAACAGGGGTCGGAAACACCATATATTTT. The full variable domain, rest sourced from reference TRBV7-9 and TRBJ1-3, is DTGVSQNPRHKITKRGQNVTFRCDPISEHNRLYWYRQTLGQGPEFLTYFQNEAQLEKSRLLSDRFSAERPKGSFSTLEIQRTEQGDSAMYLCASSLTGVGNTIYFGEGSWLTVV.

The rearrangement links TRBV5-1 to TRBJ2-2; a weak D match, TRBD1 (5 bases). Germline loops: CDR1 SGHRS, CDR2 YFSETQ. The V end lost 0 bases, the J end lost 1 base, and 10 bases lay between the germline ends. This CDR3 has 16 amino acids. CDR3 region: CASSLEVRVNTGELFF. The CDR3 nucleotides read TGCGCCAGCAGCTTGGAGGTCAGGGTGAACACCGGGGAGCTGTTTTTT.

The rearrangement links TRBV7-2 to TRBJ2-5; TRBD1 is a possible D gene (6 bases). V was shortened by 2 bases and J by 4 bases, with 11 bases between the two germline ends. This CDR3 has 14 residues. The germline gives CDR1 SGHTA, CDR2 FQGNSA. The CDR3 is CASSLYRALETQYF. The DNA for the CDR3 is TGTGCCAGCAGCTTATACAGGGCCTTAGAGACCCAGTACTTC.

The chain combines TRBV10-1 with TRBJ2-3; tentative D call: TRBD2 (6 bases). The V gene lost 0 bases and the J gene lost 6 bases, with 7 bases spanning the gap. CDR1 is WNHNN and CDR2 is SYGVQD in the germline V gene (reference sequence). The length of the CDR3 is 13 residues. The CDR3 spells CASSESGRDTQYF. CDR3 DNA: TGCGCCAGCAGTGAGTCAGGGAGGGATACGCAGTATTTT.

This chain uses TRBV6-1 with TRBJ1-4; perhaps TRBD1 as D (6 bases). There are 14 residues in the CDR3. The germline gives CDR1 MNHNS, CDR2 SASEGT. V lost 8 bases to trimming and J lost 3 bases, with 13 bases between them. The chain's CDR3 is CASLGGAANEKLFF. The CDR3, as DNA: TGTGCCAGCCTTGGGGGGGCAGCTAATGAAAAACTGTTTTTT.

J is TRBJ1-1 and V is TRBV19; perhaps TRBD1 as D (5 bases). Looked up from germline, CDR1 is LNHDA and CDR2 is SQIVND (reference sequence). The CDR3 runs 15 residues. V lost 8 bases, J lost 0 bases, and 16 bases lay in between. Here the CDR3 DNA reads TGTGCCAGTTCAGACCAGGGTGCTTTGAACACTGAAGCTTTCTTT. This gives the protein CASSDQGALNTEAFF.

This sequence joins TRBV18 and TRBJ1-1; D uncertain. This CDR3 spans 12 amino acids. The germline V and J ends were trimmed by 3 bases and 5 bases, with 7 bases remaining between them. Germline V gene lookup returns CDR1 KGHSH and CDR2 LQKENI. CDR3 coding DNA: TGTGCCAGCTCACCGACAAAAACTGAAGCTTTCTTT. Protein product: CASSPTKTEAFF. Based on the CDR3 plus reference TRBV18 and TRBJ1-1, the full variable domain is NAGVMQNPRHLVRRRGQEARLRCSPMKGHSHVYWYRQLPEEGLKFMVYLQKENIIDESGMPKERFSAEFPKEGPSILRIQQVVRGDSAAYFCASSPTKTEAFFGQGTRLTVV.

The chain uses TRBV11-1 and TRBJ2-1; a possible D gene is TRBD2 (5 bases). V dropped 2 bases and J dropped 10 bases, with 18 bases sitting between them. Germline CDR1 is SGHAT and CDR2 is FQDESV (reference sequence). This CDR3 has 15 amino acids. The CDR3 sequence is CASSLMGASNREQFF. The CDR3 nucleotides read TGTGCCAGCAGCTTAATGGGAGCATCCAATCGGGAGCAGTTCTTC.

This chain connects TRBV7-8 to TRBJ2-5; tentatively, D is TRBD2 (5 bases). The CDR3 spans 18 residues. The V end lost 0 bases, the J end lost 0 bases, and 17 bases lay between the germline ends. CDR1 and CDR2 (germline): SGHVS, FQNEAQ. The CDR3 is CASSLALQRAAYQETQYF. The CDR3, as DNA: TGTGCCAGCAGCTTAGCCTTGCAGAGGGCCGCGTACCAAGAGACCCAGTACTTC.

This chain joins TRBV27 and TRBJ1-1, with D unclear. Trimming left V 3 bases short and J 4 bases short, with 12 bases between. The CDR3 covers 14 residues. Germline V gene sequence: CDR1 MNHEY, CDR2 SMNVEV (reference sequence). The CDR3 sequence: CASSFVISGTEAFF. The CDR3 DNA reads TGTGCCAGCAGTTTTGTAATTTCCGGCACTGAAGCTTTCTTT.